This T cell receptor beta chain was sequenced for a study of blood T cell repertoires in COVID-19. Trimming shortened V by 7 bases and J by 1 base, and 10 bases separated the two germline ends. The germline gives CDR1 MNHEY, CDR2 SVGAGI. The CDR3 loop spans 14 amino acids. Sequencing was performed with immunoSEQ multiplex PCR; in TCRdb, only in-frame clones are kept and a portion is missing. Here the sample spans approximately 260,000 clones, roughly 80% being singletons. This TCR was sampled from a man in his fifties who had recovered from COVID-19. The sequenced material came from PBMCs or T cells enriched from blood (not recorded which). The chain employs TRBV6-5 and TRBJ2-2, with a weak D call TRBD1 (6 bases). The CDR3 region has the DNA TGTGCCAGCACCAAACAGGGGAACACCGGGGAGCTGTTTTTT. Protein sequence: CASTKQGNTGELFF.